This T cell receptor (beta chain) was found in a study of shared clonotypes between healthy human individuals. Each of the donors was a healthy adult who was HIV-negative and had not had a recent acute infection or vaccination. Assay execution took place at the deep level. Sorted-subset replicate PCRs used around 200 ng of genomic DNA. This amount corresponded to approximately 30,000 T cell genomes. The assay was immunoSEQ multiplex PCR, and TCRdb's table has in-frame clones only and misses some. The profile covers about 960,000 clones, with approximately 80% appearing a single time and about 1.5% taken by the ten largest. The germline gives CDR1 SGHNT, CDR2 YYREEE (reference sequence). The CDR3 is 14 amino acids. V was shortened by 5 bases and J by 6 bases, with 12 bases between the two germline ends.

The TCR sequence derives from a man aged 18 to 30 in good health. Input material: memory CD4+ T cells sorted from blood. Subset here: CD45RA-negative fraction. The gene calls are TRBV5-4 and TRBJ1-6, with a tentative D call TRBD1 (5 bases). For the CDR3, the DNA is TGTGCCAGCAGTCCGGGACTGACTAATTCACCCCTCCACTTT. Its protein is CASSPGLTNSPLHF.